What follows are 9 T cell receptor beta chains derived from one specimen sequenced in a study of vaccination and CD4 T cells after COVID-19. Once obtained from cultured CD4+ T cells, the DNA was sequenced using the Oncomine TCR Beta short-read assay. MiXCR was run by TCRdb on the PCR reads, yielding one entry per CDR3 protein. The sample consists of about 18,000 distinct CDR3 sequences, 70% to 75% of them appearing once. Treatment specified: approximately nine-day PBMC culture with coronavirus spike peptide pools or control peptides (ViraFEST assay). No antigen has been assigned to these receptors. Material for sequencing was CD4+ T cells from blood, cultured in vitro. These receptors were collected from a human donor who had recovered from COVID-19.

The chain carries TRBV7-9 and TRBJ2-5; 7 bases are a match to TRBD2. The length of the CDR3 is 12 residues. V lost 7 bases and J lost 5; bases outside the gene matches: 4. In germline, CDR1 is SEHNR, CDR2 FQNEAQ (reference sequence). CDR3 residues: CASTPGRETQYF. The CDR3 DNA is TGTGCCAGCACCCCCGGGAGGGAGACCCAGTACTTC.

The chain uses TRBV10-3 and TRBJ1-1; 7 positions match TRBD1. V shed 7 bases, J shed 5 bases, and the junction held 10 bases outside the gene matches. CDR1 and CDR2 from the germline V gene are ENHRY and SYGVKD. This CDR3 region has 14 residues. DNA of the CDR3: TGTGCCATCATCGAAGGACCCAGGGGGACTGAAGCTTTCTTT. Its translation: CAIIEGPRGTEAFF.

The CDR3 region is CASSMGQGIFPGYTF. The CDR3 bases are TGTGCCAGTAGTATGGGACAGGGAATTTTTCCTGGCTACACCTTC. The J gene is TRBJ1-2, the V gene TRBV19; 9 positions match TRBD1. This CDR3 region has 15 residues. V was clipped by 3 bases and J by 7 bases; unmatched bases: 9. Germline values: CDR1 LNHDA, CDR2 SQIVND (reference sequence).

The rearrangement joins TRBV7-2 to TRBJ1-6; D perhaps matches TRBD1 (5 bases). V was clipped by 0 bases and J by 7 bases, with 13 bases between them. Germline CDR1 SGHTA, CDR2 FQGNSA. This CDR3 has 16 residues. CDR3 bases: TGTGCCAGCAGCTTAGCGAAGGCGCCAGGGAATTCACCCCTCCACTTT. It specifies CASSLAKAPGNSPLHF. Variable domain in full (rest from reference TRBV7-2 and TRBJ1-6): GAGVSQSPSNKVTEKGKDVELRCDPISGHTALYWYRQSLGQGLEFLIYFQGNSAPDKSGLPSDRFSAERTGGSVSTLTIQRTQQEDSAVYLCASSLAKAPGNSPLHFGNGTRLTVT.

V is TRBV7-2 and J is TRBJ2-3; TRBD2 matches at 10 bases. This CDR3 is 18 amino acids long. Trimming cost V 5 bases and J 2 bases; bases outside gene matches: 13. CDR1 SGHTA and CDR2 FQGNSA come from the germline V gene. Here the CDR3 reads CASSNPSLAGANTDTQYF. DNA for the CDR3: TGTGCCAGCAGCAACCCGTCCCTAGCGGGGGCTAACACAGATACGCAGTATTTT.

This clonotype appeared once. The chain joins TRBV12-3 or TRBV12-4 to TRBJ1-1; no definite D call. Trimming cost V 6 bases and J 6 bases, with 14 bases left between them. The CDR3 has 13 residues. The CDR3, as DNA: TGTGCCAGCAGCCTATCTCGTAGGGCTGAAGCTTTCTTT. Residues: CASSLSRRAEAFF.

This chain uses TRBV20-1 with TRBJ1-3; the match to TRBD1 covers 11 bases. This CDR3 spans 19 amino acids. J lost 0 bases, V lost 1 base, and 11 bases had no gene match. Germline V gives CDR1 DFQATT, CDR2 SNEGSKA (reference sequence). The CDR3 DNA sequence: TGCAGTGCTAGAGGAACGTGGGGACAGGGGGATCGCTCTGGAAACACCATATATTTT. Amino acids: CSARGTWGQGDRSGNTIYF.

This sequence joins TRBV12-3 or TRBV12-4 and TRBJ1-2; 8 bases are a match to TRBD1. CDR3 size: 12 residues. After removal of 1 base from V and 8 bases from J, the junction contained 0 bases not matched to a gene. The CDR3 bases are TGTGCCAGCAGTTTAGGGACAGGGGGCTACACCTTC. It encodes CASSLGTGGYTF.

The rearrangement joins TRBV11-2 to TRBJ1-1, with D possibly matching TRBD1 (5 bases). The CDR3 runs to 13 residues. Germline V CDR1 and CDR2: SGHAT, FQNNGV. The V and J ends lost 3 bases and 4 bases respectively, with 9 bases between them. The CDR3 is CASSFRGSTEAFF. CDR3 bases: TGTGCCAGCAGCTTTAGGGGTTCCACTGAAGCTTTCTTT.